This T cell receptor (beta chain) came from a study of blood T cell repertoires in COVID-19. In the study overall: COVID-19 samples from acute and convalescent phases originated in the United States, Italy and Spain.

Per the original methods: The assay estimated nucleated cells by amplifying reference gene primers. The method was immunoSEQ multiplex PCR; TCRdb's version includes in-frame clones alone and lacks a portion of them. V and J calls and clone size come straight from that table; D and trimming were deduced from the DNA. The sample contains roughly 180,000 clones, approximately 80% of which appear only once. CDR3 length equals 14 residues. Per the germline V gene, CDR1 is SGHRS and CDR2 is YFSETQ. V was cut by 4 bases and J by 3 bases, with 14 bases left in between. The sequencing input was peripheral blood. This clonotype was sampled from a woman aged 40 to 50 with COVID-19, enrolled during active disease. The rearrangement links TRBV5-1 to TRBJ2-7, with a possible D match to TRBD2 (6 bases). The CDR3 sequence: CASSPRGTLYEQYF. CDR3 in DNA: TGCGCCAGCAGCCCTCGGGGGACCCTCTACGAGCAGTACTTC.